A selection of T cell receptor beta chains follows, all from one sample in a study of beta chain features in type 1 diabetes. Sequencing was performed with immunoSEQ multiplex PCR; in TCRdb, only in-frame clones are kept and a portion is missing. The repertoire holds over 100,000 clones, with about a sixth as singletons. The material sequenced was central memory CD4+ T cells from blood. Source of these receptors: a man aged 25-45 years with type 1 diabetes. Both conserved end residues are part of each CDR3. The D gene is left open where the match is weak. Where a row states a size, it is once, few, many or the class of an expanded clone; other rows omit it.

CASSQKKGGQDFYEQYF	TGTGCCAGCAGCCAAAAGAAGGGCGGGCAGGACTTCTACGAGCAGTACTTC	-	-	TRBV4-2	TRBJ2-7	17
CASSSDRVGANVLTF	TGTGCCAGCAGCTCCGACAGGGTTGGGGCCAACGTCCTGACTTTC	TRBD1	-	TRBV7-8	TRBJ2-6	15
CASSLPGHHYGYTF	TGTGCCAGCAGCCTCCCGGGACACCACTATGGCTACACCTTC	-	few	TRBV7-2	TRBJ1-2	14
CASSSQGATYNEQFF	TGTGCCAGCAGCTCTCAGGGGGCGACGTACAATGAGCAGTTCTTC	TRBD1	few	TRBV13	TRBJ2-1	15
CASSLPLYTDTQYF	TGTGCCAGCAGCCTTCCACTCTACACAGATACGCAGTATTTT	-	once	TRBV28	TRBJ2-3	14
CASSSWTGLEQYF	TGTGCCAGCAGCTCTTGGACAGGGCTTGAGCAGTACTTC	TRBD1	-	TRBV7-2	TRBJ2-7	13
CASSVGTGSSTDTQYF	TGTGCCAGCAGCGTAGGAACAGGGTCTAGCACAGATACGCAGTATTTT	-	many	TRBV9	TRBJ2-3	16
CASSQDWSTDTQYF	TGCGCCAGCAGCCAAGATTGGAGCACAGATACGCAGTATTTT	-	few	TRBV4-1	TRBJ2-3	14
CASSLAPGRGEYGYTF	TGTGCCAGCAGCTTAGCCCCGGGACGTGGGGAGTATGGCTACACCTTC	-	many	TRBV7-9	TRBJ1-2	16
CASSPQGNSPLHF	TGTGCCAGCTCACCCCAGGGGAATTCACCCCTCCACTTT	-	-	TRBV18	TRBJ1-6	13
CAWSVTASGQFF	TGTGCCTGGAGTGTGACGGCTAGTGGGCAGTTCTTC	-	-	TRBV30	TRBJ2-1	12
CASSSAGNTGELFF	TGTGCCAGCAGTTCGGCGGGAAACACCGGGGAGCTGTTTTTT	-	-	TRBV28	TRBJ2-2	14
CASRRDLYGYTF	TGTGCCAGCAGAAGGGATCTCTATGGCTACACCTTC	-	-	TRBV5-4	TRBJ1-2	12
CASRANPSGANVLTF	TGCGCCAGCAGGGCGAATCCCTCTGGGGCCAACGTCCTGACTTTC	-	-	TRBV5-1	TRBJ2-6	15
CASIRTGELFF	TGTGCCAGCATTCGCACCGGGGAGCTGTTTTTT	-	-	TRBV7-9	TRBJ2-2	11
CASSQEPSPLADTQYF	TGCGCCAGCAGCCAAGAACCGAGCCCACTCGCGGATACGCAGTATTTT	-	-	TRBV4-1	TRBJ2-3	16
CASSFSGEGSPLHF	TGTGCCAGCAGTTTTTCAGGGGAGGGCTCACCCCTCCACTTT	-	-	TRBV27	TRBJ1-6	14
CASSSGQPGLNSPLHF	TGCGCCAGCAGCTCTGGACAGCCTGGACTTAATTCACCCCTCCACTTT	-	-	TRBV5-1	TRBJ1-6	16
CSVEGSPGAPQYF	TGCAGCGTTGAAGGCAGCCCGGGGGCGCCGCAGTATTTT	-	many	TRBV29-1	TRBJ2-3	13
CASSGETRPLDEQYF	TGTGCCAGCAGCGGCGAAACTCGGCCCCTGGACGAGCAGTACTTC	-	-	TRBV9	TRBJ2-7	15
CASSVSNYGYTF	TGTGCCAGCAGCGTATCTAACTATGGCTACACCTTC	-	few	TRBV9	TRBJ1-2	12
CAWSVPGSGYTF	TGTGCCTGGAGTGTACCAGGGAGTGGCTACACCTTC	-	-	TRBV30	TRBJ1-2	12
CASSAQGSTDTQYF	TGTGCCAGCAGCGCACAGGGTAGCACAGATACGCAGTATTTT	-	-	TRBV9	TRBJ2-3	14
CASSQDLAGANVLTF	TGCGCCAGCAGCCAAGATTTGGCTGGGGCCAACGTCCTGACTTTC	-	-	TRBV4-3	TRBJ2-6	15
CASRTNNYGYTF	TGTGCCAGCAGAACCAATAACTATGGCTACACCTTC	-	few	TRBV4-2	TRBJ1-2	12
CASSFTGTAGGYTF	TGTGCCAGCAGTTTTACCGGGACAGCGGGTGGCTACACCTTC	TRBD1	few	TRBV6-5	TRBJ1-2	14
CASSLVADKNQETQYF	TGTGCCAGCAGCTTAGTAGCGGACAAAAACCAAGAGACCCAGTACTTC	-	few	TRBV11-1	TRBJ2-5	16
CASSRSWRETQYF	TGTGCCAGCAGCCGGAGTTGGAGAGAGACCCAGTACTTC	-	-	TRBV7-2	TRBJ2-5	13
CASSPRIQTYNEQFF	TGCGCCAGCAGCCCCAGGATACAGACCTACAATGAGCAGTTCTTC	-	few	TRBV4-3	TRBJ2-1	15
CSAQLQETQYF	TGCAGCGCGCAGCTTCAAGAGACCCAGTACTTC	-	-	TRBV20-1	TRBJ2-5	11
CASSYGTTSTDTQYF	TGTGCCAGCAGCTACGGGACTACCTCCACAGATACGCAGTATTTT	TRBD2	-	TRBV14	TRBJ2-3	15
CASSSSPGTVNYEQYF	-	-	few	TRBV23-1	TRBJ2-7	16
CASSARAGDSPLHF	TGTGCCAGCAGTGCCCGTGCCGGGGATTCACCCCTCCACTTT	-	-	TRBV25-1	TRBJ1-6	14
CASSFGRENSPLHF	TGTGCCAGCAGCTTTGGGCGGGAAAATTCACCCCTCCACTTT	-	few	TRBV7-2	TRBJ1-6	14
CASSRESGNDNVLTF	TGCGCCAGCAGCCGCGAGTCAGGGAACGACAACGTCCTGACTTTC	-	-	TRBV4-3	TRBJ2-6	15
CASSPGGERDEQYF	TGTGCCAGCTCACCAGGGGGCGAGAGGGACGAGCAGTACTTC	-	-	TRBV18	TRBJ2-7	14
CASSLVAGVNEQFF	TGTGCCAGCAGCCTGGTAGCGGGGGTCAATGAGCAGTTCTTC	TRBD2	-	TRBV5-8	TRBJ2-1	14
CASSSGSGGDNEQFF	TGTGCCAGCAGCTCCGGTAGCGGGGGAGATAATGAGCAGTTCTTC	TRBD2	few	TRBV7-2	TRBJ2-1	15
CASSLASEAGELFF	TGCGCCAGCAGCTTGGCCTCGGAGGCCGGGGAGCTGTTTTTT	-	-	TRBV5-1	TRBJ2-2	14
CASSIRTGTNYGYTF	TGCGCCAGCAGCATAAGGACAGGGACTAACTATGGCTACACCTTC	TRBD1	few	TRBV5-1	TRBJ1-2	15
CASSQEYLNTEAFF	TGCGCCAGCAGCCAAGAATACCTGAACACTGAAGCTTTCTTT	-	-	TRBV4-3	TRBJ1-1	14
CASSLTDTQYF	TGTGCCAGCAGCTTAACAGATACGCAGTATTTT	-	few	TRBV7-2	TRBJ2-3	11
CASSLPAGVAFF	TGTGCCAGCAGCTTACCCGCAGGGGTCGCTTTCTTT	-	-	TRBV11-3	TRBJ1-1	12
CAWSVGTGTNSPLHF	TGTGCCTGGAGCGTTGGGACAGGGACTAATTCACCCCTCCACTTT	TRBD1	-	TRBV30	TRBJ1-6	15
CASSTRGREEQFF	TGTGCCAGCAGCACGCGGGGGCGGGAAGAGCAGTTCTTC	-	-	TRBV11-1	TRBJ2-1	13
CASRTGREGELFF	TGTGCCAGCAGGACAGGGAGGGAAGGGGAGCTGTTTTTT	-	-	TRBV6-5	TRBJ2-2	13
CASSQVGTSTDTQYF	TGTGCCAGCAGCCAAGTAGGGACTAGCACAGATACGCAGTATTTT	-	-	TRBV4-2	TRBJ2-3	15
CASMTARNSPLHF	TGTGCCAGCATGACAGCGAGGAATTCACCCCTCCACTTT	-	many	TRBV6-6	TRBJ1-6	13
CASSLAQDTQYF	TGTGCCAGCAGCTTAGCGCAAGATACGCAGTATTTT	-	few	TRBV7-6	TRBJ2-3	12
CATRLAGGPGTQYF	TGTGCCACCCGTCTAGCGGGGGGGCCTGGTACGCAGTATTTT	TRBD2	few	TRBV4-2	TRBJ2-3	14
CASSADRGDYGYTF	TGTGCCAGCAGCGCTGACAGGGGAGACTATGGCTACACCTTC	TRBD1	few	TRBV9	TRBJ1-2	14
CASRGAQETQYF	TGTGCCAGTAGAGGCGCTCAAGAGACCCAGTACTTC	-	-	TRBV19	TRBJ2-5	12
CASRAGSTNEKLFF	TGTGCCAGCAGGGCAGGGTCTACTAATGAAAAACTGTTTTTT	-	few	TRBV7-2	TRBJ1-4	14
CASSPGLGFGGELFF	TGTGCCAGCAGCCCAGGGCTTGGGTTTGGAGGGGAGCTGTTTTTT	-	-	TRBV7-8	TRBJ2-2	15